The sequence of this T cell receptor (beta chain) was determined in a study of CD4 T cells in relation to SARS-CoV-2 and coronaviruses. Overall study findings and caveats: In around 63% of donors, memory CD4+ clonotypes crossrecognized SARS-CoV-2 and at least one common cold coronavirus spike.

V was clipped by 7 bases and J by 5 bases, with 9 bases between them. The CDR3 contains 13 residues. CDR1 and CDR2 (germline): MNHEY, SMNVEV (reference sequence). Sequencing was performed with immunoSEQ multiplex PCR; in TCRdb, only in-frame clones are kept and a portion is missing. The table has 41,000 or so clones, approximately 80% seen once; the top ten hold 1.2%. Comments on this clone: Its antigen is unidentified.

The clonotype originates from an adult with COVID-19. J is TRBJ1-6 and V is TRBV27; perhaps TRBD1 as D (5 bases). Sequencing was performed on naive CD4+ T cells from PBMCs, cultured in vitro. Specified subset: naive CD4+ T cells isolated by negative enrichment. CDR3: CASKQGDNSPLHF. CDR3 DNA: TGTGCCAGCAAGCAGGGTGATAATTCACCCCTCCACTTT.